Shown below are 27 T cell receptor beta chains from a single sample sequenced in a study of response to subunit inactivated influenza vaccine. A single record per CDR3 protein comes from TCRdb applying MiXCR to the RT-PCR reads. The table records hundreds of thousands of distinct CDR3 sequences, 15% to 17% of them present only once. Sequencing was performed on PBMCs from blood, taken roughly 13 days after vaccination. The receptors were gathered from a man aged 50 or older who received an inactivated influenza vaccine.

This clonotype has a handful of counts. CDR3 residues: CASSVTSGEQYF. The CDR3 DNA follows: TGTGCCAGCAGCGTCACTAGCGGGGAGCAGTATTTT. The genes are TRBV12-3 or TRBV12-4 and TRBJ2-3, with 10 bases fitting TRBD2. Trimming at V came to 6 bases and at J to 11 bases, leaving 5 bases not matched to a gene. The CDR3 runs 12 residues.

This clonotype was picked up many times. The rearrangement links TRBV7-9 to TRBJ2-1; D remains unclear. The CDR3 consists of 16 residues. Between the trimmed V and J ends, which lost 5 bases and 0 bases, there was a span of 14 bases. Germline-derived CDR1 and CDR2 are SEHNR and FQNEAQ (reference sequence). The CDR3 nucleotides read TGTGCCAGCAGCACTAAAGGGATTAGCTCCTACAATGAGCAGTTCTTC. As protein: CASSTKGISSYNEQFF.

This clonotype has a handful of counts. For the CDR3, the DNA is TGCGCCAGCAGCCAAGACAGGGTATATTCACCCCTCCACTTT. Encoded protein: CASSQDRVYSPLHF. The chain employs TRBV4-1 and TRBJ1-6; D might be TRBD1 (5 bases). The germline V gene encodes CDR1 MGHRA and CDR2 YSYEKL. V lost 0 bases, J lost 8 bases, and 8 bases lay in between. The CDR3 length is 14 residues.

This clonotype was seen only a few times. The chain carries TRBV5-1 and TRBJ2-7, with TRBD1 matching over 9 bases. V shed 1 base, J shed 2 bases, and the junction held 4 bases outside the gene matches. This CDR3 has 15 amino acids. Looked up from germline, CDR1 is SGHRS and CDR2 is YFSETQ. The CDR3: CASSLRTGATYEQYF. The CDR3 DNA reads TGCGCCAGCAGCTTGCGGACAGGGGCCACCTACGAGCAGTACTTC. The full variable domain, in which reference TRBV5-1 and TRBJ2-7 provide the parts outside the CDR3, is KAGVTQTPRYLIKTRGQQVTLSCSPISGHRSVSWYQQTPGQGLQFLFEYFSETQRNKGNFPGRFSGRQFSNSRSEMNVSTLELGDSALYLCASSLRTGATYEQYFGPGTRLTVT.

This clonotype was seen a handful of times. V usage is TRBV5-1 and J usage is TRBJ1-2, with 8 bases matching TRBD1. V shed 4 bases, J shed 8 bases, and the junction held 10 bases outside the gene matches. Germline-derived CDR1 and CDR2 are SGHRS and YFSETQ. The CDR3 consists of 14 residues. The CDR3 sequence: CASSPGDRLSGYTF. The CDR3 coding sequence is TGCGCCAGCAGCCCAGGGGACAGGTTGTCCGGCTACACCTTC.

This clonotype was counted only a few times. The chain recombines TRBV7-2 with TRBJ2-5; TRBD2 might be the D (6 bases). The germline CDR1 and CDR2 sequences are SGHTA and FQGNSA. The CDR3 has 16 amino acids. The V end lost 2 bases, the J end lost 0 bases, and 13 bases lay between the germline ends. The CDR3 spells CASSLYLARYQETQYF. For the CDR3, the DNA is TGTGCCAGCAGCTTATACCTAGCGAGATACCAAGAGACCCAGTACTTC.

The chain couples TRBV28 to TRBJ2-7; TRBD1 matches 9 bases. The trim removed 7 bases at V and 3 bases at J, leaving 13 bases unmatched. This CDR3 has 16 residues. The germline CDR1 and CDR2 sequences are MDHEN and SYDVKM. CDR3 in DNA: TGTGCCAGCAAAATGCGAGACAGGGGGGAGTTCTACGAGCAGTACTTC. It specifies CASKMRDRGEFYEQYF.

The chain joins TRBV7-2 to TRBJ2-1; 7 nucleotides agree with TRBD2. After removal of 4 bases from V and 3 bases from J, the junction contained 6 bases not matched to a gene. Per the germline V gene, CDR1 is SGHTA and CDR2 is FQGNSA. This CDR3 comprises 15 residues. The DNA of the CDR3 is TGTGCCAGCAGCTCTACAGCGGGGTACTACAATGAGCAGTTCTTC. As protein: CASSSTAGYYNEQFF.

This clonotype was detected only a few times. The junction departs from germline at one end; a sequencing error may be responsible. CDR3 in amino acids: CASSPTGLQETQYF. CDR3 in DNA: TGTGCTAGCAGCCCGACAGGGTTGCAAGAGACCCAGTACTTC. The chain employs TRBV7-7 and TRBJ2-5; TRBD1 agrees at 7 bases. The CDR3 runs to 14 residues. Germline CDR1 is SSHAT and CDR2 is FNYEAQ (reference sequence).

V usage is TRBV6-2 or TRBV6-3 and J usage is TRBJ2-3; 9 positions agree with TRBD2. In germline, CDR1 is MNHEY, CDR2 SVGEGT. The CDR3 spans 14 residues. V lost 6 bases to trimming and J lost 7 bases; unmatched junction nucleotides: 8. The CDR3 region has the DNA TGTGCCAGCAGGACCGCTGGACTAGCGAATACGCAGTATTTT. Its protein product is CASRTAGLANTQYF.

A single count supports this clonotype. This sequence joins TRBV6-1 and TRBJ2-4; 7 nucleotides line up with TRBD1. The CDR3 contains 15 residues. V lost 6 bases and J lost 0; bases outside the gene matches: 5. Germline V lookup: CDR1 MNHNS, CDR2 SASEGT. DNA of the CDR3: TGTGCCAGCAGCGACAGGGTTCTAGCCAAAAACATTCAGTACTTC. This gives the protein CASSDRVLAKNIQYF.

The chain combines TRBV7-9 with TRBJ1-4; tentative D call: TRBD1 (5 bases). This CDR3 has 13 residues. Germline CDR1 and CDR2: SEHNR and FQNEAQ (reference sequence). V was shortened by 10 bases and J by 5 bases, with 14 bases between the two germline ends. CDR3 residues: CATKDGGNEKLFF. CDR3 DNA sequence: TGTGCCACCAAGGACGGGGGAAATGAAAAACTGTTTTTT. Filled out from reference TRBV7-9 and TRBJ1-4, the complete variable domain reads DTGVSQNPRHKITKRGQNVTFRCDPISEHNRLYWYRQTLGQGPEFLTYFQNEAQLEKSRLLSDRFSAERPKGSFSTLEIQRTEQGDSAMYLCATKDGGNEKLFFGSGTQLSVL.

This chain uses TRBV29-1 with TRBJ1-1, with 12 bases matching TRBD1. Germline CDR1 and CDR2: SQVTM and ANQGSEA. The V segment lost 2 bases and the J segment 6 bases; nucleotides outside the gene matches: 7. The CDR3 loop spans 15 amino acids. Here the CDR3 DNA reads TGCAGCGTTGAATGGGGGGACAGGGGGCGATCTGAAGCTTTCTTT. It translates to CSVEWGDRGRSEAFF.

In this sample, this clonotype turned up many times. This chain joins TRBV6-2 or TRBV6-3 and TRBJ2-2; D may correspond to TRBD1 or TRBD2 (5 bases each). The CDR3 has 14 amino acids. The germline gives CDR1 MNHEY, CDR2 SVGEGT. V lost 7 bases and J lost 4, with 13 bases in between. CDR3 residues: CASNDKGSTGELFF. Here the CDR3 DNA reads TGTGCCAGCAACGATAAGGGGAGCACCGGGGAGCTGTTTTTT.

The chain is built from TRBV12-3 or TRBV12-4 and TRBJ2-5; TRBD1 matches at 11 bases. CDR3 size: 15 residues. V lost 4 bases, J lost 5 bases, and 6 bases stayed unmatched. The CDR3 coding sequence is TGTGCCAGCAGTTGGGGACAGGGGGTGCGTGAGACCCAGTACTTC. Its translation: CASSWGQGVRETQYF.

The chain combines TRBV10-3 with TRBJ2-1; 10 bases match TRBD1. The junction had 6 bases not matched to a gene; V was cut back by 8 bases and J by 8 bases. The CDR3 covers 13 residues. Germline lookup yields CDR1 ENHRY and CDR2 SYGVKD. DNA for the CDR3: TGTGCCATCGGGGACAGGGGAGTCGATGAGCAGTTCTTC. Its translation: CAIGDRGVDEQFF.

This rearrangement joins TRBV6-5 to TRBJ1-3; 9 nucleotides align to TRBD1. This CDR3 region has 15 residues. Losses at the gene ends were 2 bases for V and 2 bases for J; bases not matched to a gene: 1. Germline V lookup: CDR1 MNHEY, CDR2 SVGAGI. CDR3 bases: TGTGCCAGCAGTTACGACAGGGGGGCTGGAAACACCATATATTTT. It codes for CASSYDRGAGNTIYF.

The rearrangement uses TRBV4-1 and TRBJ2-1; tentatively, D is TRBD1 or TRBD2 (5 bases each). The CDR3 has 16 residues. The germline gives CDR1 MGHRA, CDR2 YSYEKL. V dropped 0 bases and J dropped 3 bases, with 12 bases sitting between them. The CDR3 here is CASSQEWDGNYNEQFF. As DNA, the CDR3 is TGCGCCAGCAGCCAAGAGTGGGACGGTAACTACAATGAGCAGTTCTTC.

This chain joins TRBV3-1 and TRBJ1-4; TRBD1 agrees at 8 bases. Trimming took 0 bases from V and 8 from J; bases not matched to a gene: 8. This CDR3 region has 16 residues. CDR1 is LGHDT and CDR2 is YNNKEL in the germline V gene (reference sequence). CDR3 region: CASSQDLGTGREKLFF. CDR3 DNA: TGTGCCAGCAGCCAAGATCTCGGGACAGGCCGAGAAAAACTGTTTTTT.

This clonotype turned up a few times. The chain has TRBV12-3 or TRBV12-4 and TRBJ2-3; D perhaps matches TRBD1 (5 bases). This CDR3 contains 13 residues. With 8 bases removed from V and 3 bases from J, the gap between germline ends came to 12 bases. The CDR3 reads CASSWQGTDTQYF. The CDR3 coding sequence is TGTGCCAGCTCTTGGCAGGGAACAGATACGCAGTATTTT.

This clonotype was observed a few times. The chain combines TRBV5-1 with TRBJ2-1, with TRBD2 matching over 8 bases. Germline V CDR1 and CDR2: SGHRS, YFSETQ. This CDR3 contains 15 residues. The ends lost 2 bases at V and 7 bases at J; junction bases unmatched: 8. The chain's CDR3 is CASSFFGGAENEQFF. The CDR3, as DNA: TGCGCCAGCAGCTTTTTCGGGGGGGCGGAAAATGAGCAGTTCTTC.

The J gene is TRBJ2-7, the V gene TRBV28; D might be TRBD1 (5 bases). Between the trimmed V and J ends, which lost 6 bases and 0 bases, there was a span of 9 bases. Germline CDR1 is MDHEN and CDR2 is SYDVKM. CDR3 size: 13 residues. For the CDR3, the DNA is TGTGCCAGCAGGATGGGGCACTCCTACGAGCAGTACTTC. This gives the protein CASRMGHSYEQYF.

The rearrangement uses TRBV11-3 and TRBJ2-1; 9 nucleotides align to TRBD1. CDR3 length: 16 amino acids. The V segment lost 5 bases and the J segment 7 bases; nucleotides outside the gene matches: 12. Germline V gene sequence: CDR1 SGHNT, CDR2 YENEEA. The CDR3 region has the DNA TGTGCCAGCAGCCCCTCTTACAGGGGGCTTGAGAATGAGCAGTTCTTC. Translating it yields CASSPSYRGLENEQFF.

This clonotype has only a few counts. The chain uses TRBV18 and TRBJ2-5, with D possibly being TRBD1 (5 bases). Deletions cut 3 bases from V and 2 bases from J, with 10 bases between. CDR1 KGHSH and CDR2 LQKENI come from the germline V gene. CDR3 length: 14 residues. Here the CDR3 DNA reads TGTGCCAGCTCACCTCGACAGCGTCAAGAGACCCAGTACTTC. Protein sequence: CASSPRQRQETQYF.

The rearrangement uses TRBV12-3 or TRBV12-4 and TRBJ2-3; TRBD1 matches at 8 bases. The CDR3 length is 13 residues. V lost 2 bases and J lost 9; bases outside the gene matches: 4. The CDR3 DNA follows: TGTGCCAGCAGTTTACTCAGGGGGCACACGCAGTATTTT. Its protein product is CASSLLRGHTQYF.

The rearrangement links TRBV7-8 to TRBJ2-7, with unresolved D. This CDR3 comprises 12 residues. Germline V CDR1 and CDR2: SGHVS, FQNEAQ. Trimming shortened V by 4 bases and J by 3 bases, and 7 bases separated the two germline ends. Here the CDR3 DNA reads TGTGCCAGCAGCTGGGTCGGCTACGAGCAGTACTTC. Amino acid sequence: CASSWVGYEQYF.

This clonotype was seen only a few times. The CDR3: CSAPPTSGRAGDTQYF. CDR3 nucleotides: TGCAGTGCCCCACCAACTAGCGGGAGGGCCGGGGATACGCAGTATTTT. The gene calls are TRBV20-1 and TRBJ2-3; 13 bases are a match to TRBD2. The CDR3 has 16 amino acids. Germline assignment: CDR1 DFQATT and CDR2 SNEGSKA (reference sequence). With 6 bases clipped from V and 6 bases from J, the junction kept 12 bases outside the gene matches.